This T cell receptor (beta chain) was recorded in a study of beta chain features in type 1 diabetes. The entirety of the isolated RNA underwent reverse transcription, so expressed TCRB transcripts were sequenced. Produced via immunoSEQ multiplex PCR; TCRdb's table is partial and in-frame only. The sample gives about 290,000 clones, 8% of which show up once; roughly 0.94% is in the top ten. This CDR3 is 11 amino acids long. Germline CDR1 SEHNR, CDR2 FQNEAQ (reference sequence). Trimming cost V 2 bases and J 6 bases, with 5 bases left between them. Material for sequencing was central memory CD4+ T cells from blood. This chain links TRBV7-9 with TRBJ2-7; D unresolved. The receptor was isolated from a woman aged 18 to 35 in good health. The CDR3 DNA sequence: TGTGCCAGCAGCTTATACACCGAGCAGTACTTC. Residues: CASSLYTEQYF.